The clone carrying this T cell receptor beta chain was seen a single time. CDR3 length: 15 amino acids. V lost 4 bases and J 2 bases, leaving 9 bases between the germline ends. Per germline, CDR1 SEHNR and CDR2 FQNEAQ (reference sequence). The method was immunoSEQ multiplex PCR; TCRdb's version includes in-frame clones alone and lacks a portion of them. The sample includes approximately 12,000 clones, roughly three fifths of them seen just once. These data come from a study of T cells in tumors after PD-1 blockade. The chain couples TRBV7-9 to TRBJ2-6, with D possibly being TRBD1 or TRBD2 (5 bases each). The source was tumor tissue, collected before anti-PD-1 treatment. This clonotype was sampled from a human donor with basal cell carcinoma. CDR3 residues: CASSSRGAGANVLTF. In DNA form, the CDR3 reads TGTGCCAGCAGCTCCCGAGGGGCTGGGGCCAACGTCCTGACTTTC.